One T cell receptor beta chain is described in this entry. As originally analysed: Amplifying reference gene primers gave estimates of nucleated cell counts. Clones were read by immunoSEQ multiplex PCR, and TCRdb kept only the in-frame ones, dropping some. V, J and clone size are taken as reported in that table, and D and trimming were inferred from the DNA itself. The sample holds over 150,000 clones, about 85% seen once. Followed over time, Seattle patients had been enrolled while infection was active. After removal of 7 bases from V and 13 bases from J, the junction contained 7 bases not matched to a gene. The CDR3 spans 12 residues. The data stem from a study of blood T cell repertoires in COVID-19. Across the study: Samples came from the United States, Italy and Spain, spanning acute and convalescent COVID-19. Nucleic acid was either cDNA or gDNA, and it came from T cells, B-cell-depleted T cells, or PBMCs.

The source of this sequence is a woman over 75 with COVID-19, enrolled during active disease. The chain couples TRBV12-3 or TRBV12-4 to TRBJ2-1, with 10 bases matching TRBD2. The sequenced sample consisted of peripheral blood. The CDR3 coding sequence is TGTGCCAGCATCCGAGCGGGAGGGCCCCAGTTCTTC. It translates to CASIRAGGPQFF.